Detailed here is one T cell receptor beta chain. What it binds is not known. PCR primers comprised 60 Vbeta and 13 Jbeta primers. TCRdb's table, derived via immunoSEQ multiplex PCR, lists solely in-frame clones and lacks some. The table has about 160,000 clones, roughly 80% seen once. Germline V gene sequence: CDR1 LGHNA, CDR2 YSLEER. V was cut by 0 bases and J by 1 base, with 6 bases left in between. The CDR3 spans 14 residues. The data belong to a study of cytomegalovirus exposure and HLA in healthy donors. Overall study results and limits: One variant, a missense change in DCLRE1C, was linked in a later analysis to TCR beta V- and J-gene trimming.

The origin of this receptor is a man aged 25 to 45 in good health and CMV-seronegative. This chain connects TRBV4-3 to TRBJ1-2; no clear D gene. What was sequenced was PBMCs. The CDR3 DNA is TGCGCCAGCAGCCAAGATACCAGTAACTATGGCTACACCTTC. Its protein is CASSQDTSNYGYTF.